These 16 T cell receptor beta chains originate from one sample sequenced in a study of cytomegalovirus exposure and HLA in healthy donors. Measured with immunoSEQ multiplex PCR; TCRdb has only the in-frame clones, and not every one. Seen here are approximately 170,000 clones, approximately 81% observed once, and the top ten hold roughly 15%. The sample was PBMCs. The source of these receptors is a man between 18 and 29 years old in good health and CMV-seropositive.

The genes are TRBV5-1 and TRBJ1-1; D uncertain. Trimming pared 3 bases from V and 1 base from J, leaving 13 bases between. This CDR3 is built from 15 residues. Germline CDR1 and CDR2: SGHRS and YFSETQ. CDR3 sequence: CASSSLSFWNTEAFF. CDR3 nucleotide sequence: TGCGCCAGCAGCTCCCTTTCGTTTTGGAACACTGAAGCTTTCTTT.

The gene calls are TRBV28 and TRBJ2-5; D possibly corresponds to TRBD2 (5 bases). There are 13 residues in the CDR3. CDR1 and CDR2 from the germline V gene are MDHEN and SYDVKM. V was clipped by 3 bases and J by 5 bases, with 10 bases between them. CDR3 in DNA: TGTGCCAGCAGTTTGGGCGGGCTGGAGACCCAGTACTTC. This translates into CASSLGGLETQYF.

The J gene is TRBJ2-7, the V gene TRBV14, with TRBD2 identical over 8 bases. The CDR3 spans 15 residues. The germline V gene has CDR1 SGHDN and CDR2 FVKESK. Trimming took 3 bases from V and 5 from J; bases not matched to a gene: 9. The CDR3 region is CASSQVSGGVNEQYF. The CDR3 nucleotides read TGTGCCAGCAGCCAGGTCAGCGGGGGAGTGAACGAGCAGTACTTC.

The chain is built from TRBV28 and TRBJ2-5, with D unresolved. Germline CDR1 and CDR2: MDHEN and SYDVKM. V gave up 6 bases and J gave up 0 bases, with 11 bases separating them. There are 14 residues in the CDR3. CDR3 in DNA: TGTGCCAGCAGCCCCCCAGTTGACCAAGAGACCCAGTACTTC. It translates to CASSPPVDQETQYF.

The rearrangement joins TRBV6-1 to TRBJ2-5; 7 bases are shared with TRBD1. V lost 4 bases, J lost 4 bases, and 12 bases stayed unmatched. The CDR3 has 16 residues. Germline-derived CDR1 and CDR2 are MNHNS and SASEGT. CDR3 in amino acids: CASSATGAPTRETQYF. In DNA form, the CDR3 reads TGTGCCAGCAGTGCCACAGGGGCCCCAACTAGAGAGACCCAGTACTTC.

The chain has TRBV5-1 and TRBJ1-4, with 7 bases matching TRBD1. Germline V gene lookup returns CDR1 SGHRS and CDR2 YFSETQ. The V and J ends lost 5 bases and 3 bases, in that order; junction bases with no gene match: 4. This CDR3 is 14 amino acids long. The CDR3 region is CASSLGTANEKLFF. Written as DNA, the CDR3 is TGCGCCAGCAGTTTAGGGACAGCTAATGAAAAACTGTTTTTT.

V is TRBV30 and J is TRBJ2-7, with a tentative D call TRBD2 (5 bases). Germline-derived CDR1 and CDR2 are GTSNPN and SVGIG (reference sequence). With 7 bases removed from V and 2 bases from J, the gap between germline ends came to 15 bases. The CDR3 contains 13 residues. Written as DNA, the CDR3 is TGTGCCTACCAAGGGAGACGGGCCTACGAGCAGTACTTC. The encoded protein is CAYQGRRAYEQYF.

The chain has TRBV5-6 and TRBJ2-5; D may be TRBD1 (6 bases). The J call could be wrong; TRBJ2-7 is a better fit for the DNA end. Germline assignment: CDR1 SGHDT and CDR2 YYEEEE. The CDR3 sequence is 12 residues long. CDR3 sequence: CASSLQGNEQYF. The CDR3 nucleotides are TGTGCCAGCAGCCTACAGGGAAACGAGCAGTACTTC.

The chain is built from TRBV11-1 and TRBJ2-7; D call uncertain. Deletions cut 1 base from V and 4 bases from J, with 5 bases between. The length of the CDR3 is 12 residues. CDR1 and CDR2 (germline): SGHAT, FQDESV (reference sequence). DNA of the CDR3: TGTGCCAGCAGCTTAGATATGTACGAGCAGTACTTC. As protein: CASSLDMYEQYF.

This chain joins TRBV4-2 and TRBJ1-2; 10 nucleotides match TRBD1. The V gene's germline CDR1 is LGHNA and CDR2 YNFKEQ. CDR3 size: 15 residues. Germline trimming cut 0 bases from V and 7 bases from J; bases unmatched to any gene: 5. CDR3 region: CASSQEGTGAGGYTF. In DNA, the CDR3 is TGTGCCAGCAGCCAAGAAGGGACAGGGGCTGGTGGCTACACCTTC.

The rearrangement uses TRBV7-9 and TRBJ2-2; possible D gene TRBD2, 6 bases. The CDR3 covers 15 residues. The germline V gene has CDR1 SEHNR and CDR2 FQNEAQ (reference sequence). The V and J ends lost 2 bases and 3 bases respectively, with 10 bases between them. The CDR3 spells CASSLRWEDTGELFF. DNA of the CDR3: TGTGCCAGCAGCTTACGATGGGAGGACACCGGGGAGCTGTTTTTT.

This clone was counted once. The chain is built from TRBV28 and TRBJ1-3, with TRBD1 identical over 7 bases. The CDR3 has 14 amino acids. V lost 5 bases to trimming and J lost 2 bases; unmatched junction nucleotides: 3. Germline V gene data show CDR1 as MDHEN and CDR2 as SYDVKM. In nucleotides, the CDR3 is TGTGCCAGCAGTCGCGACAGGGCTGGAAACACCATATATTTT. Its protein is CASSRDRAGNTIYF.

The V gene is TRBV28, the J gene TRBJ2-7; TRBD2 aligns across 14 bases. This CDR3 contains 15 residues. Germline loops: CDR1 MDHEN, CDR2 SYDVKM. V trimming: 5 bases; J trimming: 4 bases; junction bases outside the gene matches: 4. CDR3 DNA: TGTGCCAGCAGTCCCGGGACTAGCGGGAGATACGAGCAGTACTTC. Translating gives CASSPGTSGRYEQYF.

The J gene is TRBJ1-4, the V gene TRBV6-5; tentative D call: TRBD1 (5 bases). Germline V gene lookup returns CDR1 MNHEY and CDR2 SVGAGI. This CDR3 has 13 amino acids. The V and J ends lost 2 bases and 8 bases respectively, with 9 bases between them. The CDR3 sequence: CASSYRGREKLFF. Written as DNA, the CDR3 is TGTGCCAGCAGTTACAGGGGCAGGGAAAAACTGTTTTTT.

The V gene is TRBV5-1, the J gene TRBJ2-7, with 9 bases matching TRBD2. CDR1 is SGHRS and CDR2 is YFSETQ in the germline V gene. This CDR3 spans 15 amino acids. Losses at the gene ends were 4 bases for V and 2 bases for J; bases not matched to a gene: 7. For the CDR3, the DNA is TGCGCCAGCAGCCCGCGGGGGGGGCCTACCTACGAGCAGTACTTC. It is translated as CASSPRGGPTYEQYF.

V and J are TRBV19 and TRBJ2-7, with 12 bases matching TRBD1. Per the germline V gene, CDR1 is LNHDA and CDR2 is SQIVND (reference sequence). The CDR3 covers 14 residues. The junction had 2 bases not matched to a gene; V was cut back by 3 bases and J by 5 bases. CDR3 sequence: CASSMGTGGHEQYF. For the CDR3, the DNA is TGTGCCAGTAGTATGGGGACAGGGGGCCACGAGCAGTACTTC.